This is a list of T cell receptor beta chains from one sample in a study of Graves' ophthalmopathy and Graves' hyperthyroidism. A single record per CDR3 protein comes from TCRdb applying MiXCR to the multiplex PCR reads. The repertoire holds 600,000 to 650,000 distinct CDR3 sequences, with 22% as singletons. What was sequenced was peripheral blood. The source is a woman aged 18-29 years with stable Graves' hyperthyroidism. Some clones in this sample may be carry-over from other donors' samples. CDR3s include the opening cysteine and the closing phenylalanine or tryptophan. D genes are given only for firm matches. Some rows have no size entry. The others give once, few or many, or a class for an expanded clone.

many	13	.	TRBV12-3/TRBV12-4	TRBJ1-2	TGTGCCAGCAGTTTACGCCCAGGCTATGGCTACACCTTC	CASSLRPGYGYTF
.	14	.	TRBV6-1	TRBJ1-2	TGTGCCAGCAGCCCCCGATGGCTGAGCTATGGCTACACCTTC	CASSPRWLSYGYTF
.	14	TRBD1	TRBV12-3/TRBV12-4	TRBJ1-2	TGTGCCAGCAGCAATTCAGGGGGAGATTATGGCTACACCTTC	CASSNSGGDYGYTF
many	15	TRBD1	TRBV6-1	TRBJ1-3	TGTGCCAGCAGTCAACAGGGGGTCTCTGGAAACACCATATATTTT	CASSQQGVSGNTIYF
many	14	.	TRBV5-1	TRBJ2-4	TGCGCCAGCACTACTGGACAGCTCAAAAACATTCAGTACTTC	CASTTGQLKNIQYF
.	15	TRBD1	TRBV3-1	TRBJ2-7	TGTGCCAGCAGCCGGGGACAGCCCGGCATCTACGAGCAGTACTTC	CASSRGQPGIYEQYF
.	17	TRBD2	TRBV28	TRBJ2-5	TGTGCCAGCAGTTCATCGGGCCCGGGACTAGCGGAAGAGACCCAGTACTTC	CASSSSGPGLAEETQYF
.	11	.	TRBV11-2	TRBJ1-4	TGTGCCAGCAGCCATAATGAAAAACTGTTTTTT	CASSHNEKLFF
many	15	.	TRBV7-3	TRBJ2-7	TGTGCCAGCAGCTTATCGGGACCGAAGGACTACGAGCAGTACTTC	CASSLSGPKDYEQYF
many	15	TRBD1	TRBV15	TRBJ1-5	TGTGCCACCAGCGAGGGGACAGGGATCAATCAGCCCCAGCATTTT	CATSEGTGINQPQHF
few	15	.	TRBV4-1	TRBJ1-5	TGCGCCAGCAGCCATGTGGGGTCCCCCGCGAAGCCCCAGCATTTT	CASSHVGSPAKPQHF